The clone carrying this T cell receptor beta chain was picked up many times. This record comes from a study of post-analysis software for immune sequencing data. Carried by the TCR beta cDNA libraries were unique molecular identifiers. T cells numbering 1 to 10 million yielded 450,000 to 500,000 cDNA molecules. TCRdb reanalysed the PCR reads using MiXCR and keeps one entry per CDR3 protein. The sample includes about 160,000 distinct CDR3 sequences, around 36% of them seen just once. Trimming took 2 bases from V and 4 from J; bases not matched to a gene: 11. Germline V gene sequence: CDR1 SQVTM, CDR2 ANQGSEA. The CDR3 contains 16 residues.

The sample was blood, taken after autologous hematopoietic stem cell transplantation. J is TRBJ2-3 and V is TRBV29-1, with 8 bases identical to TRBD2. This sequence originates from a girl aged 10 to 17 with multiple sclerosis. The CDR3 is CSVERGLVRVSDTQYF. The CDR3 DNA is TGCAGCGTTGAACGGGGACTAGTCAGAGTCTCAGATACGCAGTATTTT.